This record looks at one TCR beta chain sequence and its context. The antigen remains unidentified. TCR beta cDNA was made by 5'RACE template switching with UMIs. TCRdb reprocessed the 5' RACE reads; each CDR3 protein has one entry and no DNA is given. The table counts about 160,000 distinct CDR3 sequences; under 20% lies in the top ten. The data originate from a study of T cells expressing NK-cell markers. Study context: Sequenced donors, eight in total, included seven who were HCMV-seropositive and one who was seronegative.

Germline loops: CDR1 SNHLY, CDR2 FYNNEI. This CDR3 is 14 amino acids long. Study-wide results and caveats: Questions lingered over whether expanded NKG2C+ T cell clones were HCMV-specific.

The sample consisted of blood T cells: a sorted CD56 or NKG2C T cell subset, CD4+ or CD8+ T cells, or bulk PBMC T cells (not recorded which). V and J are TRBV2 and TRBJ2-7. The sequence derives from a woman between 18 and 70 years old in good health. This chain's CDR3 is CASSDSGGNYEQYF. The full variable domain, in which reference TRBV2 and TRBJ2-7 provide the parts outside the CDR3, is EPEVTQTPSHQVTQMGQEVILRCVPISNHLYFYWYRQILGQKVEFLVSFYNNEISEKSEIFDDQFSVERPDGSNFTLKIRSTKLEDSAMYFCASSDSGGNYEQYFGPGTRLTVT.